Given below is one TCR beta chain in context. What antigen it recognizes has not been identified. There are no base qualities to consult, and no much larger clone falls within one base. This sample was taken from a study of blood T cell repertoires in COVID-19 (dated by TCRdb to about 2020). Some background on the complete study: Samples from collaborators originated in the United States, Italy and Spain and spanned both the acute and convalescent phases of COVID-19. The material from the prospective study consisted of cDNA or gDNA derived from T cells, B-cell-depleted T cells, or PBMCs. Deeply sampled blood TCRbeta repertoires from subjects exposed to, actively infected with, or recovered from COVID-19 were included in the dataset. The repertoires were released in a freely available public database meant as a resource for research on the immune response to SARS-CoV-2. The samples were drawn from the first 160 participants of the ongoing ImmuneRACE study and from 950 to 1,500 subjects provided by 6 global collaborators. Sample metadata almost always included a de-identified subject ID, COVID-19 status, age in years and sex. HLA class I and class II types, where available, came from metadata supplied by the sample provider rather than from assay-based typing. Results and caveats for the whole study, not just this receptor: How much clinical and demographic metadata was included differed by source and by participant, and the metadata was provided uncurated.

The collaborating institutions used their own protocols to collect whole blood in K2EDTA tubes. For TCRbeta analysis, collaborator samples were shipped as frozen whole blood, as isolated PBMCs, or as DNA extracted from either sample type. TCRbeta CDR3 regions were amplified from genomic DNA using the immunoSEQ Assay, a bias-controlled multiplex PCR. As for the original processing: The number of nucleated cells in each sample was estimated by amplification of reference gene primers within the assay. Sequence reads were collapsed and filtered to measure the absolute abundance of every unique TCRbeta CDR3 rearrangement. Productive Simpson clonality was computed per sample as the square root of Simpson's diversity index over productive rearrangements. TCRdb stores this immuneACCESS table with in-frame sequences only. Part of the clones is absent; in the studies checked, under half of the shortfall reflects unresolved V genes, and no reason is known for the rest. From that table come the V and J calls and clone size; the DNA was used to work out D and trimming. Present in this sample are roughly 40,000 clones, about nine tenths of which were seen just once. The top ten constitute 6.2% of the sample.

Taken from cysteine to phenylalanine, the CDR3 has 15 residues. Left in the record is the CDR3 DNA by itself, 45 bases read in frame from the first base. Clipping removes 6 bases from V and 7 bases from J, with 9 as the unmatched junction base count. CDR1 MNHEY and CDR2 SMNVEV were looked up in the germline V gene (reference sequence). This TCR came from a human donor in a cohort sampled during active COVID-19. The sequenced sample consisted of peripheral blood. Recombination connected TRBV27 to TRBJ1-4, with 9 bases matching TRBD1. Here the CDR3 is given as CASRSQGAGVEKLFF. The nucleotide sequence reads TGTGCCAGCAGGTCACAGGGGGCTGGGGTTGAAAAACTGTTTTTT.